This T cell receptor (beta chain) is from a study of CD8 T cells in Susac syndrome. Study-level points and caveats: As acknowledged by the study, its TCR sequencing and HLA analysis included a relatively small number of individuals.

With 8 bases clipped from V and 2 bases from J, the junction kept 5 bases outside the gene matches. CDR1 and CDR2 from the germline V gene are MGHDK and SYGVNS. This CDR3 contains 13 residues. Reverse transcription of 0.5 to 1 ug RNA was performed with random hexamers. Across 54 Vbeta and 13 Jbeta, immunoSEQ multiplex PCR amplified TCR beta CDR3. In TCRdb, the immunoSEQ multiplex PCR reads were re-called with MiXCR into one record per CDR3 protein. Of 300,000 or so distinct CDR3 sequences listed, about 90% are singletons. Remarks on this clonotype: Its cognate antigen is unknown.

The authors carried out high-throughput sequencing of TCR beta. They applied it to CD8+ and CD4+ T cells obtained from blood. Those who served as multiple sclerosis controls were treatment-naive patients with stable or active relapsing-remitting disease. The chain recombines TRBV25-1 with TRBJ2-5, with 7 bases lining up with TRBD1. The source of this sequence is a human donor with multiple sclerosis. Sequencing input: CD4+ T cells from PBMCs. The CDR3 reads CASGPRGQETQYF. CDR3 DNA sequence: TGTGCCAGCGGACCCAGGGGGCAAGAGACCCAGTACTTC.